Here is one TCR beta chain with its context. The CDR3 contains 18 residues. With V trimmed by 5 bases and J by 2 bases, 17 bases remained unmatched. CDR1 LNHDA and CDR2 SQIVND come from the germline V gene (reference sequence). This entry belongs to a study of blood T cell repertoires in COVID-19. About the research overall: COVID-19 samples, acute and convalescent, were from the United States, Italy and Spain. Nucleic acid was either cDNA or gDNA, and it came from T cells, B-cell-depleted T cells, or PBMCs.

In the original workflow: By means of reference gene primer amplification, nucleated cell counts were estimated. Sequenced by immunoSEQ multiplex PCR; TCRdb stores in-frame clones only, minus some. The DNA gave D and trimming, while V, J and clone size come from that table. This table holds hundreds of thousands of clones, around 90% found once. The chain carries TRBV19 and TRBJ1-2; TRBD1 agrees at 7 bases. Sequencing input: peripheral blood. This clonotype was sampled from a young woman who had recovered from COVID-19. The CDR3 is CASSFRLGTAKGNYGYTF. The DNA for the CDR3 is TGTGCCAGTAGTTTCCGTCTAGGGACAGCTAAGGGCAACTATGGCTACACCTTC.